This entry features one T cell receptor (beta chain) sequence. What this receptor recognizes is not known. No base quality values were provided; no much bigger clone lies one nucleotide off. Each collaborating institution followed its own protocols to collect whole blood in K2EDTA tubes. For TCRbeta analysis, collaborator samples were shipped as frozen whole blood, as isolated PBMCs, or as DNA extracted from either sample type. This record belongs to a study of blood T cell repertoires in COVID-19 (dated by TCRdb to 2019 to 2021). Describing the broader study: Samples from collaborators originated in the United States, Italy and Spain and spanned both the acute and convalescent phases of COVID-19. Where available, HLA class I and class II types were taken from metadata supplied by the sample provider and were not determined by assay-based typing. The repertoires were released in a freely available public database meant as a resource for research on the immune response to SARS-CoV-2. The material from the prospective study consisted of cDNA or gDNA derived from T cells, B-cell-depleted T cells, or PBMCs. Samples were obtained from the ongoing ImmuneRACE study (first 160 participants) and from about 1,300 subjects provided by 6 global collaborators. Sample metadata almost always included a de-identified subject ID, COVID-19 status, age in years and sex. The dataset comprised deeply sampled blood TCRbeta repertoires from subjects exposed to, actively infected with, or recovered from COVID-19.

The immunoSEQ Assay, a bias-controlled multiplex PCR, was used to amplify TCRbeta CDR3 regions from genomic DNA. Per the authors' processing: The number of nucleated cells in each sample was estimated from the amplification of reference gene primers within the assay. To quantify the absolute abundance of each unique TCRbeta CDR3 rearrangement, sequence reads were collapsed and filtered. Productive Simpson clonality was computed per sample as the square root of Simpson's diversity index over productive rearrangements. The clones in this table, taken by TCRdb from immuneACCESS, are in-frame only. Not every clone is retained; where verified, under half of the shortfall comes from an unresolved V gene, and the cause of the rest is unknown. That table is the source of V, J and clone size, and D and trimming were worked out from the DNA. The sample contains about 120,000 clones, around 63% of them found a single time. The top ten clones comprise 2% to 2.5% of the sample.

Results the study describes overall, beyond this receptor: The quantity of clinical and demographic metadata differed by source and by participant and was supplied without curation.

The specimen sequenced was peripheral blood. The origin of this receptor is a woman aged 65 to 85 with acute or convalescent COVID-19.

The CDR3 region has the sequence CASSQGSGLWYEQYF. The DNA sequence follows: TGTGCCAGCAGCCAAGGTTCAGGGTTATGGTACGAGCAGTACTTC. The chain was built from TRBV14 and TRBJ2-7, and the D gene may be TRBD1, 5 bases matching. The CDR3 spans 15 residues, from the cysteine through the phenylalanine. The entry retains the CDR3 DNA only, 45 bases that are in frame from base 1. CDR1 and CDR2 are drawn from the germline V gene: SGHDN, FVKESK. The junction carries 14 bases between V and J, which are trimmed by 1 base and 4 bases respectively.